Given below is one T cell receptor beta chain in context. Trimming removed 1 base from V and 10 bases from J; junction bases left unmatched: 8. Germline V gives CDR1 SGHTA, CDR2 FQGNSA. CDR3 length: 15 residues. This record belongs to a study of control samples from healthy donors and cancer patients. The data were produced by immunoSEQ multiplex PCR, yet TCRdb's version contains in-frame clones alone and is incomplete. The data contain about 24,000 clones, 65% to 90% of them seen just once; the ten biggest clones take up under 30%. This receptor was taken from a man in his 60s with head and neck cancer. The gene calls are TRBV7-2 and TRBJ2-1; TRBD2 matches at 9 bases. The sequencing sample was made of PBMCs. This chain's CDR3 is CASSLGGRGGGEQFF. The DNA of the CDR3 is TGTGCCAGCAGCTTAGGCGGGCGGGGGGGCGGAGAGCAGTTCTTC.